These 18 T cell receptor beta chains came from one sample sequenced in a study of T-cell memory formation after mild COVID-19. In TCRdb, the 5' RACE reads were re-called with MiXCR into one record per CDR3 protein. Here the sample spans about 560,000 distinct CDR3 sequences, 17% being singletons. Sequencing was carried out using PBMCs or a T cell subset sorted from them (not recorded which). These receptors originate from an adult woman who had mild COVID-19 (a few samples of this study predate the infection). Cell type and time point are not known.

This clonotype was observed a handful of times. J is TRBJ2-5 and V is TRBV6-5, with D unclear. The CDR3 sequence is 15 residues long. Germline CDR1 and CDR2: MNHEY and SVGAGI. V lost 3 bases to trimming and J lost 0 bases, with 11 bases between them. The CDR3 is CASSYGNSYQETQYF. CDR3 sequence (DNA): TGTGCCAGCAGTTATGGTAACAGTTACCAAGAGACCCAGTACTTC.

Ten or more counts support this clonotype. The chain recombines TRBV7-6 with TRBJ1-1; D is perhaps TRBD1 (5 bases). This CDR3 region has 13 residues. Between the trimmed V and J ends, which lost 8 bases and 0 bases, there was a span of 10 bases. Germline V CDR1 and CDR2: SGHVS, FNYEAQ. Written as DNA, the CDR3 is TGTGCCAGCTCTCGGGGGATGAACACTGAAGCTTTCTTT. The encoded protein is CASSRGMNTEAFF.

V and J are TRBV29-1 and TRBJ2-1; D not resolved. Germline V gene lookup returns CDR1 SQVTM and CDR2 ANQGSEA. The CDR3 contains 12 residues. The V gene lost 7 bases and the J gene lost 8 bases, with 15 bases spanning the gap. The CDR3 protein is CSAQIRIYEQFF. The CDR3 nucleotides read TGCAGCGCGCAGATACGAATCTATGAGCAGTTCTTC.

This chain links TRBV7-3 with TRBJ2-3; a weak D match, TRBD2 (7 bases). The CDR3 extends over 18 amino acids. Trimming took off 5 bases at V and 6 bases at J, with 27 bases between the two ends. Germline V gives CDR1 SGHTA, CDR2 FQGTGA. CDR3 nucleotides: TGTGCCAGCAGCATACCCTCACTTGCGGGGGACACTGGGGATACGCAGTATTTT. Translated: CASSIPSLAGDTGDTQYF.

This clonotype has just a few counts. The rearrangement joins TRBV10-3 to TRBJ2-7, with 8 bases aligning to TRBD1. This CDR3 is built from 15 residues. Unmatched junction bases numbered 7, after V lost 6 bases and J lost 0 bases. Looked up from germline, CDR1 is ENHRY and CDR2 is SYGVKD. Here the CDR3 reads CAIRAGGAGSYEQYF. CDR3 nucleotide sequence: TGTGCCATCAGGGCAGGGGGCGCGGGCTCCTACGAGCAGTACTTC.

CDR3 sequence (DNA): TGTGCCAGCAGTTTAGTCCTCCGAACTCGGGAGGGACACTACAATGAGCAGTTCTTC. It is translated as CASSLVLRTREGHYNEQFF. The chain is built from TRBV27 and TRBJ2-1; 8 positions match TRBD2. The CDR3 has 19 residues. Germline V gives CDR1 MNHEY, CDR2 SMNVEV (reference sequence). Trimming took 2 bases from V and 3 from J; bases not matched to a gene: 15.

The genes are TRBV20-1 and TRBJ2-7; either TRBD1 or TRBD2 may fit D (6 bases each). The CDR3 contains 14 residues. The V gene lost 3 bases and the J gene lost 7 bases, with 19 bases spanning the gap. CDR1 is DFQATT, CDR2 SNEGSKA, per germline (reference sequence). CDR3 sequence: CSASDVGGGEEQYF. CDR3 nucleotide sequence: TGCAGTGCTAGTGATGTAGGGGGAGGTGAAGAGCAGTACTTC.

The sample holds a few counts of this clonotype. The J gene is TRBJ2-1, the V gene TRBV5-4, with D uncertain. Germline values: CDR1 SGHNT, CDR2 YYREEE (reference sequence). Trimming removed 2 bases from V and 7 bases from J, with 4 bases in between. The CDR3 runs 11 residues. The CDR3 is CASSLQNEQFF. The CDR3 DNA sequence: TGTGCCAGCAGCTTACAAAATGAGCAGTTCTTC.

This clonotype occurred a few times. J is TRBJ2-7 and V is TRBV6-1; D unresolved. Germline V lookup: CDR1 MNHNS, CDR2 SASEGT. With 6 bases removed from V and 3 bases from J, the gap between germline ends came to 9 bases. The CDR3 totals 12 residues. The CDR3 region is CASRPQGYEQYF. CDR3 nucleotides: TGTGCCAGCAGGCCACAAGGCTACGAGCAGTACTTC.

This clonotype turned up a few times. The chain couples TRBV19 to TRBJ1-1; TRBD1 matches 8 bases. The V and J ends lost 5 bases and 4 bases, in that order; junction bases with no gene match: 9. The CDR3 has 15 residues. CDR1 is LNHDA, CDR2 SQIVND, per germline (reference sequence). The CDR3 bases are TGTGCCAGTAGTTTGACAGGGGCCTTGACCACTGAAGCTTTCTTT. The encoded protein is CASSLTGALTTEAFF.

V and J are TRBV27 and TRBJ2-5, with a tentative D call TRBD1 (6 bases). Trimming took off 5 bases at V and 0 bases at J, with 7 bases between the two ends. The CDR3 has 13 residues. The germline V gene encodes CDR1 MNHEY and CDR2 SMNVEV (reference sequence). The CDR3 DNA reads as TGTGCCAGCAGTGGACAGTACCAAGAGACCCAGTACTTC. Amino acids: CASSGQYQETQYF.

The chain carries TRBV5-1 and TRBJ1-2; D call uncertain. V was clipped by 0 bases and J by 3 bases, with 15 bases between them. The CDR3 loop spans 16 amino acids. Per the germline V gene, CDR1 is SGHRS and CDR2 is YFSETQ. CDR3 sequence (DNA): TGCGCCAGCAGCTTGGCAATCGGGCCGGGAGACTATGGCTACACCTTC. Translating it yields CASSLAIGPGDYGYTF.

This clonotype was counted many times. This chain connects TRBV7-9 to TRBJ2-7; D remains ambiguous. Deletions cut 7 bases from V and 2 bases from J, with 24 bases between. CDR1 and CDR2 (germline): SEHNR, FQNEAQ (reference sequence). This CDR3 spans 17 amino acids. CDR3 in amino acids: CASTISGFGSKAYEQYF. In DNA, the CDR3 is TGTGCCAGCACCATAAGTGGGTTTGGAAGCAAGGCCTACGAGCAGTACTTC.

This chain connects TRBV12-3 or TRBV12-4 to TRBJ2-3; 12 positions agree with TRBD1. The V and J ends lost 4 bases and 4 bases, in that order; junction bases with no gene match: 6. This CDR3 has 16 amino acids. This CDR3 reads CASSSWDRGLADTQYF. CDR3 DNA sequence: TGTGCCAGCAGTTCATGGGACAGGGGGCTCGCAGATACGCAGTATTTT.

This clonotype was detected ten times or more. DNA of the CDR3: TGTGCCAGCAGCAAACAGGGAATTGCGGTGAATGAGCAGTTCTTC. This sequence encodes CASSKQGIAVNEQFF. V and J are TRBV7-3 and TRBJ2-1, with a weak D call TRBD1 (6 bases). V lost 5 bases, J lost 7 bases, and 18 bases lay in between. Germline V gene data show CDR1 as SGHTA and CDR2 as FQGTGA. This CDR3 is built from 15 residues.

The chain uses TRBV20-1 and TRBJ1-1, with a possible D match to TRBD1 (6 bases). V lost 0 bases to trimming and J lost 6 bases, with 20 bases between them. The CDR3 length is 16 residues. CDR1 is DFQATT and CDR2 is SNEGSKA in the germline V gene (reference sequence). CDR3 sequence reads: CSARDWKGQGPAEAFF. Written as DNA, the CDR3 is TGCAGTGCTAGAGATTGGAAAGGGCAGGGGCCCGCTGAAGCTTTCTTT.

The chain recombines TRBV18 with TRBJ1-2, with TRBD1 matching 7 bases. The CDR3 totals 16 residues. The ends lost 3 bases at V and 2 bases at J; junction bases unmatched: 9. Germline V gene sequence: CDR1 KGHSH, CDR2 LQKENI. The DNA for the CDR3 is TGTGCCAGCTCACCTCCTAAGAGGGGGCGGAACTATGGCTACACCTTC. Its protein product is CASSPPKRGRNYGYTF.

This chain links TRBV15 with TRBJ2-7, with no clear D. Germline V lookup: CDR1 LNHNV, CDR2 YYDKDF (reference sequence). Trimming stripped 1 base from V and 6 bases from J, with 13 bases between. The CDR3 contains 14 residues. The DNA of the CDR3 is TGTGCCACCAGCAGAGGAGGAGCTTTGAGCGAGCAGTACTTC. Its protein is CATSRGGALSEQYF.